This TCR beta chain stems from a study of cytotoxic CD8 clonotypes in ibrutinib-treated CLL (dated by TCRdb to about 2021). The study in broad terms: The cohort was composed of ten to eleven relapsed/refractory and approximately 14 treatment-naive patients; IGHV unmutated status was identified in 17 patients. Partial responses were observed in about 25 patients and complete responses in 2; after a median follow-up of around 68 months, remission was maintained in 14 patients and progression was observed in 12. An average of approximately 260,000 productive templates and 94,082 productive rearrangements was obtained per sample. Patients were still on ibrutinib when every remission and progressive disease sample was collected. Longitudinal samples were available for about 30% of the 86 trial participants. Response samples were obtained after a median of roughly eleven months of treatment, with a range of roughly 6 to 40 months. Cryopreserved peripheral blood mononuclear cells were collected before treatment, at response, and at either disease progression or sustained remission.

Explained via the paper, the time point label denotes: progressive disease on ibrutinib. For TCR beta library preparation, roughly 2 micrograms of genomic DNA were extracted from the cryopreserved PBMCs. Longitudinal blood samples from CLL patients on ibrutinib monotherapy underwent high-throughput TCR beta sequencing. Patients were enrolled in a phase 2 open-label single-center ibrutinib monotherapy trial. A MiSeq instrument was used for deep resolution sequencing, which targeted depths ranging from 1 in 1 million up to 1 in 200,000 T cells, with coverage averaging 10x for each clonotype. The immunoSEQ hsTCRB Kit was used to generate TCR beta libraries. In the paper's pipeline: ImmunoSEQ Data Assistant and ImmunoSEQ Analyzer were used for data analysis, and V, D and J genes were assigned according to IMGT definitions. Clonality, with values ranging from 0 to 1, was calculated as one minus the normalized Shannon entropy of productive rearrangement frequencies. Only overrepresented clonotypes making up at least 0.05% of each patient's repertoire were included in the public clonotype analysis. About a dozen age-matched healthy donor repertoires from immuneACCESS served as clonality controls. As stored in TCRdb, this immuneACCESS dataset retains in-frame rearrangements with V and J assigned. A fraction of the clones does not appear; measured against another copy, unresolved V genes explain less than half of the discrepancy, and the remainder lacks a known reason. V, J and clone size are taken as reported in that table, and D and trimming were inferred from the DNA itself. For this sample there are around 150,000 clones; 70% to 90% appear just once. The biggest ten clones account for around 3.1% of the sample.

Findings and caveats that apply to the study as a whole: Sampling times were not matched between sustained-remission and progressing patients, and lymph node repertoires were not studied. Baseline clonality exceeded that of age-matched healthy donors and correlated strongly with circulating CD8+ T-cell counts. Public clonotypes were found to be uncommon and were observed to contract or remain stable during treatment; the increase in clonality was shown to reflect expansion of private clonotypes at ibrutinib response. An increase in clonality was observed at ibrutinib response, with clonality remaining stable during sustained remission and falling back toward baseline at progression.

From its cysteine to its phenylalanine, the CDR3 spans 15 amino acids. Here the CDR3 DNA is all that survives: 45 bases in frame from base 1. Per the germline V gene, SGHNT is the CDR1 and YENEEA is the CDR2. Clipping removes 5 bases from V and 7 bases from J, with 4 as the unmatched junction base count. Regarding this clone: There is no known antigen for this receptor. Nothing much larger sits one base from this clone, and base qualities are not available.

Specimen: PBMCs, collected at disease progression, from a patient treated with ibrutinib. The origin of this receptor is a human donor with chronic lymphocytic leukemia. The chain is encoded by TRBV11-3 joined to TRBJ2-1; TRBD2 agrees with 14 junctional bases. The sequenced DNA is TGTGCCAGCAGCGTGGGGACTAGCGGGAGTAATGAGCAGTTCTTC. Translated, this is CASSVGTSGSNEQFF.